A selection of T cell receptor beta chains follows, all from one sample in a study of long-term antiretroviral therapy in people with HIV. The repertoire was sequenced with immunoSEQ multiplex PCR; TCRdb's copy has only in-frame clones and lacks some. The data contain tens of thousands of clones, approximately 87% of them singletons. The material sequenced was unsorted PBMCs, taken roughly 4.9 years after starting antiretroviral therapy. The receptor set was obtained from a middle-aged man with HIV. Each CDR3 is given with its conserved first and last residue. Each record gives: V gene, D gene, clone size, J gene, CDR3 DNA, CDR3 protein. A D gene is named only where the DNA matches it firmly. For some rows the clone size is stated as once, few or many, or as a class when expanded; others skip it.

TRBV6-1	.	.	TRBJ2-1	TGTGCCAGCAGTCGTCGGGAGGGGGCCTCCAATGAGCAGTTCTTC	CASSRREGASNEQFF
TRBV5-5	TRBD1	.	TRBJ1-2	TGTGCCAGCAGCTTGGCGTGGGGGACAGGGGGCGGGTATGGCTACACCTTC	CASSLAWGTGGGYGYTF
TRBV6-5	.	once	TRBJ2-3	TGTGCCAGCAGTTTGTCGTACGACAGCACAGATACGCAGTATTTT	CASSLSYDSTDTQYF
TRBV12-5	TRBD1	.	TRBJ1-3	TGTGCTAGTGGTTCGGGACAGGCATGGAACACCATATATTTT	CASGSGQAWNTIYF
TRBV19	.	medium-sized	TRBJ1-3	TGTGCCAGTAGCGACCCCGACTCTGGAAACACCATATATTTT	CASSDPDSGNTIYF
TRBV11-2	TRBD1	.	TRBJ1-1	TGTGCCAGCAGCGACAGGGTCGGGAACACTGAAGCTTTCTTT	CASSDRVGNTEAFF
TRBV30	.	.	TRBJ2-7	TGTGCCTGGAGTGACCGGGACGGACCCTACGAGCAGTACTTC	CAWSDRDGPYEQYF
TRBV19	.	.	TRBJ2-1	TGTGCCAGTAGCAAACTCTCTACTATCTCCTACAATGAGCAGTTCTTC	CASSKLSTISYNEQFF
TRBV7-2	TRBD2	.	TRBJ2-7	TGTGCCAGCAGCCCGGGAAGACTAGCGGGAGTTCCCCACGAGCAGTACTTC	CASSPGRLAGVPHEQYF
TRBV5-1	TRBD2	.	TRBJ2-1	TGCGCCAGCAGCCTTAGGCTAGCGGGAAACAATGAGCAGTTCTTC	CASSLRLAGNNEQFF
TRBV5-1	.	.	TRBJ1-1	TGCGCCAGCAGCCGACAGGACAGTGGGAACACTGAAGCTTTCTTT	CASSRQDSGNTEAFF
TRBV5-1	.	.	TRBJ2-1	TGCGCCAGCACCTCAGGGGGGGCCGATGAGCAGTTCTTC	CASTSGGADEQFF
TRBV6-4	.	.	TRBJ1-2	TGTGCCAGCAGTGACTCATATGGAAACTATGGCTACACCTTC	CASSDSYGNYGYTF
TRBV2	.	few	TRBJ1-5	TGTGCCAGCAGAACACGAGGGGGAGGCAATCAGCCCCAGCATTTT	CASRTRGGGNQPQHF
TRBV28	.	once	TRBJ2-7	TGTGCCAGCAGTACGGGACACTACGAGCAGTACTTC	CASSTGHYEQYF
TRBV9	TRBD2	.	TRBJ2-1	TGTGCCAGCAGCTCTCTTACCAGCGGGGGGACCACTGAGCAGTTCTTC	CASSSLTSGGTTEQFF
TRBV4-3	TRBD1	.	TRBJ2-7	TGCGCCAGCAGCCAGTCAGGGGGAGACGAGCAGTACTTC	CASSQSGGDEQYF
TRBV5-1	.	once	TRBJ2-5	TGCGCCAGCAGCTCAGACTCATCCCAAGAGACCCAGTACTTC	CASSSDSSQETQYF
TRBV14	.	.	TRBJ2-7	TGTGCCAGCAGCCAATTTGGGCCAAGCCGGGACGAGCAGTACTTC	CASSQFGPSRDEQYF
TRBV7-9	TRBD1	.	TRBJ2-7	TGTGCCAGCAGCTTTCGGACAGGGTTGCTGAGTGAGCAGTACTTC	CASSFRTGLLSEQYF
TRBV6-4	TRBD2	.	TRBJ2-2	TGTGCCAGCAGTGACTCACTAGCGGGAGCCGGGGAGCTGTTTTTT	CASSDSLAGAGELFF
TRBV5-6	.	.	TRBJ2-7	TGTGCCAGCAGCCTGCACCCCTACGAGCAGTACTTC	CASSLHPYEQYF
TRBV19	.	.	TRBJ1-1	TGTGCCAGTAGTCGTCGGGGGGGGGACACTGAAGCTTTCTTT	CASSRRGGDTEAFF
TRBV5-4	.	.	TRBJ1-2	TGTGCCAGCAGCTCTACCAGGGATAGCTATGGCTACACCTTC	CASSSTRDSYGYTF
TRBV4-3	.	.	TRBJ1-5	TGCGCCAGCAGCCCAACAGGGCTAGGGCAGCCCCAGCATTTT	CASSPTGLGQPQHF
TRBV10-2	.	.	TRBJ2-3	TGCGCCAGCATTCCCCCTAGCGGCCTAGGGGGTACGCAGTATTTT	CASIPPSGLGGTQYF
TRBV5-4	TRBD2	.	TRBJ2-2	TGTGCCAGCAGCTTCCCTAGCGGGGGGGCCGGGACCGGGGAGCTGTTTTTT	CASSFPSGGAGTGELFF
TRBV11-2	.	.	TRBJ2-7	TGTGCCAGCAGCTGGCCAGGGGAGGACGAGCAGTACTTC	CASSWPGEDEQYF
TRBV14	.	.	TRBJ2-4	TGTGCCAGCAGCCAAGATAGGACCATTCAGTACTTC	CASSQDRTIQYF
TRBV14	.	.	TRBJ2-7	TGTGCCAGCAGCCAAGCAGGAAGAAACTACGAGCAGTACTTC	CASSQAGRNYEQYF
TRBV25-1	.	.	TRBJ1-3	TGTGCCAGCAGTTGGGGAGGTGGAAACACCATATATTTT	CASSWGGGNTIYF
TRBV5-1	.	.	TRBJ2-5	TGCGCCAGCAGGTGGTCCTCGTCTCAAGAGACCCAGTACTTC	CASRWSSSQETQYF
TRBV15	.	.	TRBJ1-5	TGTGCCACCAGCAGAGATGCAGGGGGCAATCAGCCCCAGCATTTT	CATSRDAGGNQPQHF
TRBV27	.	once	TRBJ2-7	TGTGCCAGCAGTTTCAAGGGTCCCTACGAGCAGTACTTC	CASSFKGPYEQYF
TRBV19	.	few	TRBJ1-5	TGTGCCAGTAGTATCCAGGGGCAGATCCAGCCCCAGCATTTT	CASSIQGQIQPQHF
TRBV18	.	.	TRBJ2-6	TGTGCCAGCTCACCCTACTCGGGCCCCCCTACTGGGGCCAACGTCCTGACTTTC	CASSPYSGPPTGANVLTF
TRBV6-1	TRBD1	.	TRBJ2-1	TGTGCCAGCAGTGGGGGACAGGTCGCCTACAATGAGCAGTTCTTC	CASSGGQVAYNEQFF
TRBV6-1	.	.	TRBJ2-7	TGTGCCAGCAGTGCGAGGCGTCAGTCCTACGAGCAGTACTTC	CASSARRQSYEQYF
TRBV29-1	.	.	TRBJ2-7	TGCAGCGTTGTGAAGGGGATAACCTACGAGCAGTACTTC	CSVVKGITYEQYF
TRBV7-9	.	.	TRBJ2-3	TGTGCCAGCAGCCCTGGGGAAGGGTACGACACAGATACGCAGTATTTT	CASSPGEGYDTDTQYF
TRBV28	TRBD1	.	TRBJ1-5	TGTGCCAGCAGTACTACAGGGGGCGTTCAGCCCCAGCATTTT	CASSTTGGVQPQHF
TRBV6-5	TRBD1	.	TRBJ1-5	TGTGCCAGCAGTTTGTACAGGGGTTACAATCAGCCCCAGCATTTT	CASSLYRGYNQPQHF
TRBV11-1	.	.	TRBJ2-5	TGTGCCAGCAGCTTAGGCATCAGGGAGACCCAGTACTTC	CASSLGIRETQYF
TRBV29-1	TRBD2	.	TRBJ2-2	TGCAGCGTTTGGGAAGCGGGAGCGAACACCGGGGAGCTGTTTTTT	CSVWEAGANTGELFF
TRBV19	TRBD2	once	TRBJ2-3	TGTGCCAGTAAGCGGGAGGGCCGCACAGATACGCAGTATTTT	CASKREGRTDTQYF
TRBV9	.	.	TRBJ2-4	TGTGCCAGCAGCGTCGCGGACGGAAGAGATAGAAACATTCAGTACTTC	CASSVADGRDRNIQYF
TRBV7-3	.	.	TRBJ2-3	TGTGCCAGCAGCCCCGCCCCCCAGGATACGCAGTATTTT	CASSPAPQDTQYF
TRBV28	.	.	TRBJ1-2	TGTGCCAGCAGTTCCGTTCGGGCGGTGGACTATGGCTACACCTTC	CASSSVRAVDYGYTF